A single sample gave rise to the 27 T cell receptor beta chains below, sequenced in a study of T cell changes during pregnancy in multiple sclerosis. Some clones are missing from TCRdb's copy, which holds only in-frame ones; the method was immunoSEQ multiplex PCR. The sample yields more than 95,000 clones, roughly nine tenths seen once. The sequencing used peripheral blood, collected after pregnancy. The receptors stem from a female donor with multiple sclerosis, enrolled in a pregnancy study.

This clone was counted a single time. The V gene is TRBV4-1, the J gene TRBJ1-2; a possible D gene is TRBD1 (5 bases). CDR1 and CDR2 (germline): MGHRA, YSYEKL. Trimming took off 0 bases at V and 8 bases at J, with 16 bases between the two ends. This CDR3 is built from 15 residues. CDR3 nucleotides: TGCGCCAGCAGCCAAGAATCAGTGGGACTGAAGGGCTACACCTTC. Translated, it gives CASSQESVGLKGYTF.

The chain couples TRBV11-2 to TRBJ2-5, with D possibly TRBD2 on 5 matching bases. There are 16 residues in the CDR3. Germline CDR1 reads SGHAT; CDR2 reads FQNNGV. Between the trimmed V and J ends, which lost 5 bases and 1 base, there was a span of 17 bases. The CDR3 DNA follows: TGTGCCAGCAGCCCCCTTCCCCTCAGCGGCCAAGAGACCCAGTACTTC. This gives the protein CASSPLPLSGQETQYF.

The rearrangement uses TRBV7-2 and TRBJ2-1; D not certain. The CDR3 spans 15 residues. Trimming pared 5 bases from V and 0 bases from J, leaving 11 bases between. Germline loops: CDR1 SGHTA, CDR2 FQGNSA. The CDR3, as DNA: TGTGCCAGCAGCACCCGAGAGCCCTCCTACAATGAGCAGTTCTTC. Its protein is CASSTREPSYNEQFF.

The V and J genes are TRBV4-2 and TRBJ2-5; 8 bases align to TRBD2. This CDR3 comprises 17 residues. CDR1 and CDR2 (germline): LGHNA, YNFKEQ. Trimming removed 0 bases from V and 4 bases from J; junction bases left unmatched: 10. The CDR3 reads CASSQDPRVAGPETQYF. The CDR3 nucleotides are TGTGCCAGCAGCCAAGACCCTCGGGTAGCGGGGCCAGAGACCCAGTACTTC.

Written as DNA, the CDR3 is TGTGCCAGCAGTTTATCGAGGGCTAGCGGGAAACCACCTTCCTACAATGAGCAGTTCTTC. This encodes CASSLSRASGKPPSYNEQFF. The chain couples TRBV27 to TRBJ2-1; 9 nucleotides align to TRBD2. CDR1 and CDR2 from the germline V gene are MNHEY and SMNVEV (reference sequence). V shed 0 bases, J shed 1 base, and the junction held 13 bases outside the gene matches. This CDR3 is built from 20 residues.

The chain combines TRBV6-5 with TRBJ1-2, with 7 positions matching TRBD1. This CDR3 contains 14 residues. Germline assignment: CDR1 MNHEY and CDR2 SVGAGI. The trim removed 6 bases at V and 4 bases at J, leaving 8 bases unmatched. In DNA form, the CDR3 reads TGTGCCAGCAGGAACAGGGGTCGAATCTATGGCTACACCTTC. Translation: CASRNRGRIYGYTF.

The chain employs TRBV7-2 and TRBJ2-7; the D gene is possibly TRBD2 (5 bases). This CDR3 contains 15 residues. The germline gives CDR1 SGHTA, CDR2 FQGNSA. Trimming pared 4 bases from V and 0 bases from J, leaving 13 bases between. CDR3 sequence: CASSYAVGGSYEQYF. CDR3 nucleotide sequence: TGTGCCAGCAGCTACGCCGTTGGAGGCTCCTACGAGCAGTACTTC.

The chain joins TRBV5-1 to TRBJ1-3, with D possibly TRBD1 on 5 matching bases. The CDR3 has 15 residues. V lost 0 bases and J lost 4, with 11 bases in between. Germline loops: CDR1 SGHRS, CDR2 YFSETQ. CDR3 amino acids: CASSLVPGLGNTIYF. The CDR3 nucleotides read TGCGCCAGCAGCTTGGTTCCGGGACTGGGAAACACCATATATTTT.

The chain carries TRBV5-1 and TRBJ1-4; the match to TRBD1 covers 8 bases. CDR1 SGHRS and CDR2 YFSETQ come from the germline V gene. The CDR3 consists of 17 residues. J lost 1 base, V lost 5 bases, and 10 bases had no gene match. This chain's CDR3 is CASSPGQGLVTNEKLFF. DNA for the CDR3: TGCGCCAGCAGTCCCGGACAGGGATTGGTAACTAATGAAAAACTGTTTTTT. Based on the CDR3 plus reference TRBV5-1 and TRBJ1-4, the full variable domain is KAGVTQTPRYLIKTRGQQVTLSCSPISGHRSVSWYQQTPGQGLQFLFEYFSETQRNKGNFPGRFSGRQFSNSRSEMNVSTLELGDSALYLCASSPGQGLVTNEKLFFGSGTQLSVL.

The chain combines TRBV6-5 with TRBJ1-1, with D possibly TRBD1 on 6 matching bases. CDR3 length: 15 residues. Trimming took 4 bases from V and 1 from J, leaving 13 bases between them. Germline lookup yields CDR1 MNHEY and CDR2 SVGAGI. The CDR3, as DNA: TGTGCCAGCAGTTCGTTGGGACACCCGAACACTGAAGCTTTCTTT. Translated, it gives CASSSLGHPNTEAFF.

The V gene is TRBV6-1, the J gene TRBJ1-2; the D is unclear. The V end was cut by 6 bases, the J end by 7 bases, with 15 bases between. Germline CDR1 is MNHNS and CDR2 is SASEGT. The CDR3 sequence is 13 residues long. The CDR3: CASSLPGAGGYTF. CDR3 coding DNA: TGTGCCAGCAGCCTACCGGGAGCGGGTGGCTACACCTTC.

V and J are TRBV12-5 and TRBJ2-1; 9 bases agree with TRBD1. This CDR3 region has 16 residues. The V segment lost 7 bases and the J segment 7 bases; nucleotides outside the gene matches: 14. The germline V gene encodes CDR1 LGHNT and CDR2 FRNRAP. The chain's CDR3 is CASALPPGQGGNEQFF. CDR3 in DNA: TGTGCTAGTGCCCTACCCCCGGGACAGGGTGGGAATGAGCAGTTCTTC. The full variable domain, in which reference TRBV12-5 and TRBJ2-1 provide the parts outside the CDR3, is DARVTQTPRHKVTEMGQEVTMRCQPILGHNTVFWYRQTMMQGLELLAYFRNRAPLDDSGMPKDRFSAEMPDATLATLKIQPSEPRDSAVYFCASALPPGQGGNEQFFGPGTRLTVL.

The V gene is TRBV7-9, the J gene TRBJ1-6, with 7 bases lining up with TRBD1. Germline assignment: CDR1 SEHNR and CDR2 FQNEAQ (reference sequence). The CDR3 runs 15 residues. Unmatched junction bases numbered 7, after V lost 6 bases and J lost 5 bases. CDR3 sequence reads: CASRELGQDNSPLHF. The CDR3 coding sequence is TGTGCCAGCAGAGAATTAGGACAGGATAATTCACCCCTCCACTTT.

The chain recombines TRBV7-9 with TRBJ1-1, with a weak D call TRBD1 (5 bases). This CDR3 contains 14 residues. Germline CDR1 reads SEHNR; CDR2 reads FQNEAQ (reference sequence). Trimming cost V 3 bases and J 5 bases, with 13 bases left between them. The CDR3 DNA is TGTGCCAGCAGCTTCCGGGGCGCGGGGACTGAAGCTTTCTTT. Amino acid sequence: CASSFRGAGTEAFF.

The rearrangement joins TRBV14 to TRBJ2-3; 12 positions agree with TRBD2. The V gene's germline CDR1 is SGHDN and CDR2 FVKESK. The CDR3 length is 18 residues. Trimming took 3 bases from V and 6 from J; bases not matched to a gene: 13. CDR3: CASSHGELAGGPGDTQYF. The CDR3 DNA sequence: TGTGCCAGCAGCCATGGAGAGCTAGCGGGGGGGCCGGGGGATACGCAGTATTTT.

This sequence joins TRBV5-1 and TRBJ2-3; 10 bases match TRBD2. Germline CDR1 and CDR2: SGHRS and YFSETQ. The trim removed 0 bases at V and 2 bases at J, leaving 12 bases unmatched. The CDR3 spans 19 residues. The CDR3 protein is CASSLVASGSGGITDTQYF. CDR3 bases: TGCGCCAGCAGCTTGGTCGCTAGCGGGAGTGGGGGGATCACAGATACGCAGTATTTT.

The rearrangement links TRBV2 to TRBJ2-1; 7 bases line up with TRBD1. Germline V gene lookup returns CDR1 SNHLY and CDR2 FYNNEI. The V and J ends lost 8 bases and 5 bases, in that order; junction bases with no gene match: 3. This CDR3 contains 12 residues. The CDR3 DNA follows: TGTGCCAGCCAAGGGGGCCACAATGAGCAGTTCTTC. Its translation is CASQGGHNEQFF.

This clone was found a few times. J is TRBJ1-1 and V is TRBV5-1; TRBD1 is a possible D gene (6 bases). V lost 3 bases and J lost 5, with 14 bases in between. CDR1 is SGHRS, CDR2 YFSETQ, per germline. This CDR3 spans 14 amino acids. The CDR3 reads CASSSEQGRTEAFF. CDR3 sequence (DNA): TGCGCCAGCAGCTCGGAACAGGGAAGGACTGAAGCTTTCTTT. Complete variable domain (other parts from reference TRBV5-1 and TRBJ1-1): KAGVTQTPRYLIKTRGQQVTLSCSPISGHRSVSWYQQTPGQGLQFLFEYFSETQRNKGNFPGRFSGRQFSNSRSEMNVSTLELGDSALYLCASSSEQGRTEAFFGQGTRLTVV.

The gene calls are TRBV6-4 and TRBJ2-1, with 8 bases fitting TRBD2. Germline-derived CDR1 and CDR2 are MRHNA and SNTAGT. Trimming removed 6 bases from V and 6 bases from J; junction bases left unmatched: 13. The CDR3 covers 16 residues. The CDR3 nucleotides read TGTGCCAGCAGCAAAGTAGCGGGGCAACCCTTCAATGAGCAGTTCTTC. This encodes CASSKVAGQPFNEQFF.

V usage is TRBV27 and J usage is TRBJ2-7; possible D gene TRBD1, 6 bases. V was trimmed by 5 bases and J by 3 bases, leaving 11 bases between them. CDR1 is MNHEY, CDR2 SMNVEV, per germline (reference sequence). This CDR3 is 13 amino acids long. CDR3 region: CASSPEGGYEQYF. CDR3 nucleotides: TGTGCCAGCAGTCCCGAAGGGGGCTACGAGCAGTACTTC.

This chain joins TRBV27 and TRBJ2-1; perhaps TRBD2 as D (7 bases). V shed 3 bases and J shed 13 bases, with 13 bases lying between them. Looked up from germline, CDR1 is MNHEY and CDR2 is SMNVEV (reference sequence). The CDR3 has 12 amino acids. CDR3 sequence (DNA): TGTGCCAGCAGTTTGGGGGGGCCATCCCAGTTCTTC. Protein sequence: CASSLGGPSQFF.

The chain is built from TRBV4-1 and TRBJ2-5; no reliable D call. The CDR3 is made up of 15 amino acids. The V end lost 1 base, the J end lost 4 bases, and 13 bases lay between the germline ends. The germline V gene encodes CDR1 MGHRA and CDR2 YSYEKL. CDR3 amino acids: CASSQGPSTGETQYF. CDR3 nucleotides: TGCGCCAGCAGCCAAGGGCCCTCGACGGGAGAGACCCAGTACTTC.

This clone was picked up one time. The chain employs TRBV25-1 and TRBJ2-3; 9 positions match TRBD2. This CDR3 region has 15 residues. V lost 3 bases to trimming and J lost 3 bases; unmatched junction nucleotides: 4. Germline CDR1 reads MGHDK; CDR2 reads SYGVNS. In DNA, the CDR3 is TGTGCCAGCAGTGAGCTGGCGGGAGGGACAGATACGCAGTATTTT. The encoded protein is CASSELAGGTDTQYF.

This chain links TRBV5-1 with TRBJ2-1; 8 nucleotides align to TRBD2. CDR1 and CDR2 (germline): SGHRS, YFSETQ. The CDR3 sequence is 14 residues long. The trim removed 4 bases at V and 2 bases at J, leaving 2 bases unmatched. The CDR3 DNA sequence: TGCGCCAGCAGCCGGGAGGGGGCCTACAATGAGCAGTTCTTC. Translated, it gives CASSREGAYNEQFF. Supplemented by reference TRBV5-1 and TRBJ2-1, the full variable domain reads KAGVTQTPRYLIKTRGQQVTLSCSPISGHRSVSWYQQTPGQGLQFLFEYFSETQRNKGNFPGRFSGRQFSNSRSEMNVSTLELGDSALYLCASSREGAYNEQFFGPGTRLTVL.

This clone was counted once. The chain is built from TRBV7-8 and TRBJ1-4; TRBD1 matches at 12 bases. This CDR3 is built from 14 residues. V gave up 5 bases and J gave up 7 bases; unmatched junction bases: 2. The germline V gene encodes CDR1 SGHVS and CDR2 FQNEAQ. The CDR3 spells CASSGTGGSEKLFF. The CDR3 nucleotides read TGTGCCAGCAGCGGGACAGGGGGCTCTGAAAAACTGTTTTTT.

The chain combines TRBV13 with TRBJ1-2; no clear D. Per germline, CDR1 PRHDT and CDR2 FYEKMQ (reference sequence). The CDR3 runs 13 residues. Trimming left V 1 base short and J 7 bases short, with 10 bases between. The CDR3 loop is CASSLARDSGYTF. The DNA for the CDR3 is TGTGCCAGCAGCTTAGCCCGGGATTCTGGCTACACCTTC.

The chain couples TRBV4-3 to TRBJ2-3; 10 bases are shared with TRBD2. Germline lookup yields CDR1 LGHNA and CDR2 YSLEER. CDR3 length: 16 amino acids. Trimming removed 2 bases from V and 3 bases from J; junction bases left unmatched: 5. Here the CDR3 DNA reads TGCGCCAGCAGCCAAACCAGCGGGGGGGTTACAGATACGCAGTATTTT. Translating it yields CASSQTSGGVTDTQYF.